These 5 T cell receptor beta chains share one sample of origin, sequenced in a study of T cell responses to AZD1222 COVID-19 vaccine. The data were produced by immunoSEQ multiplex PCR, yet TCRdb's version contains in-frame clones alone and is incomplete. Here the sample spans over 120,000 clones, roughly 90% being singletons. Sequences were derived from peripheral blood, sampled on day 0 of AZD1222 vaccination. The source is an adult in good health.

About this clone itself: Germline is not matched at one junction end, which may reflect a read error. This chain links TRBV3-1 (or the pseudogene TRBV3-2) with TRBJ2-7, with no clear D. The CDR3 has 14 residues. Germline loops: CDR1 LGHDT, CDR2 YNNKEL (reference sequence). The CDR3 coding sequence is TGTGCCAGCAGCCAAGCTTCCGGCCACGCATCACGTACCTTC. Protein product: CASSQASGHASRTF.

This chain links TRBV5-1 with TRBJ2-1; the match to TRBD2 covers 8 bases. J gave up 1 base and V 4 bases, and 10 bases lay outside the gene matches. Germline CDR1 SGHRS, CDR2 YFSETQ. The CDR3 has 17 amino acids. The CDR3 bases are TGCGCCAGCAGCGGAAGTGACGGGAGGGCTTCCTACAATGAGCAGTTCTTC. Translated: CASSGSDGRASYNEQFF.

The rearrangement links TRBV28 to TRBJ1-2; 8 bases are shared with TRBD1. The CDR3 extends over 16 amino acids. CDR1 is MDHEN and CDR2 is SYDVKM in the germline V gene. V was pared by 1 base and J by 0 bases, with 4 bases of the junction left unmatched. The CDR3 loop is CASSLSGGVANYGYTF. CDR3 in DNA: TGTGCCAGCAGTTTATCAGGGGGCGTAGCTAACTATGGCTACACCTTC.

The rearrangement links TRBV7-6 to TRBJ1-3, with D unresolved. Per the germline V gene, CDR1 is SGHVS and CDR2 is FNYEAQ. Between the trimmed V and J ends, which lost 3 bases and 2 bases, there was a span of 17 bases. The CDR3 sequence is 17 residues long. For the CDR3, the DNA is TGTGCCAGCAGCTTGGTAAGGAAAAGCTCTACTGGAAACACCATATATTTT. Translation: CASSLVRKSSTGNTIYF. The variable domain in full, with the rest retrieved from reference TRBV7-6 and TRBJ1-3, is GAGVSQSPRYKVTKRGQDVALRCDPISGHVSLYWYRQALGQGPEFLTYFNYEAQQDKSGLPNDRFSAERPEGSISTLTIQRTEQRDSAMYRCASSLVRKSSTGNTIYFGEGSWLTVV.

The chain is built from TRBV20-1 and TRBJ2-3; D ambiguous. CDR3 length: 11 amino acids. Trimming pared 5 bases from V and 4 bases from J, leaving 7 bases between. Germline CDR1 is DFQATT and CDR2 is SNEGSKA (reference sequence). The CDR3 region has the DNA TGCAGTGCTCTAGAACCAGATACGCAGTATTTT. Translation: CSALEPDTQYF.